This T cell receptor beta chain was documented in a study of breast tumors, draining lymph nodes, adjacent tissues. On this clonotype itself: What it recognizes is unknown.

TCRdb reprocessed the multiplex PCR reads via MiXCR and lists one record per CDR3 protein. The profile covers 25,000 or so distinct CDR3 sequences, with under 30% appearing a single time and approximately 13% taken by the ten largest. General study findings and limits: Tumor TCR diversity was below lymph nodes but above nontumor tissue. Findings are consistent with lymph node origin and intratumoral expansion of most tumor T cells. Compared with basal-like, luminal-like tumors shared significantly more repertoire with nontumor tissue.

This TCR was recovered from a female donor with breast cancer. Some clones in this sample may be carry-over from other donors' samples. The sample comprised breast tumor tissue.

The CDR3 DNA reads as TGTGCCAGCAGTTTTGGACTAGCGGGAGTAGAGTTCCTAGGGGAGCAGTACTTC. It specifies CASSFGLAGVEFLGEQYF. The V and J genes are TRBV28 and TRBJ2-7, with TRBD2 matching over 13 bases. From germline, CDR1 is MDHEN and CDR2 SYDVKM. This CDR3 spans 18 amino acids. Trimming took 3 bases from V and 7 from J; bases not matched to a gene: 15.